The 19 T cell receptor beta chains in this list originate from one sample, sequenced in a study of blood T cell repertoires in COVID-19. Some clones are missing from TCRdb's copy, which holds only in-frame ones; the method was immunoSEQ multiplex PCR. The data contain some 74,000 clones, roughly 91% of them singletons. Specimen: peripheral blood. Receptor source: a man aged 50-60 years with active COVID-19.

The chain couples TRBV5-6 to TRBJ2-7, with a tentative D call TRBD1 (5 bases). CDR1 SGHDT and CDR2 YYEEEE come from the germline V gene. V gave up 0 bases and J gave up 3 bases, with 10 bases separating them. The CDR3 has 14 residues. The CDR3 coding sequence is TGTGCCAGCAGCTTGGGATCCAGGGACTACGAGCAGTACTTC. Translating gives CASSLGSRDYEQYF.

The V call is TRBV18, the J call TRBJ2-7; 10 bases match TRBD1. Germline CDR1 is KGHSH and CDR2 is LQKENI. The CDR3 runs to 16 residues. The V gene end was trimmed by 6 bases and the J gene end by 2 bases; junction bases not matched to a gene: 10. The CDR3 coding sequence is TGTGCCAGCTCTCTCCGACCGGGACAGGGGCCCTACGAGCAGTACTTC. Translation gives CASSLRPGQGPYEQYF.

The chain couples TRBV19 to TRBJ2-3, with D perhaps matching TRBD1 (6 bases). The CDR3 runs to 15 residues. The V gene's germline CDR1 is LNHDA and CDR2 SQIVND (reference sequence). V was shortened by 5 bases and J by 1 base, with 13 bases between the two germline ends. The CDR3 region has the DNA TGTGCCAGTAGTCCTAATTACAGGGGCACAGATACGCAGTATTTT. This encodes CASSPNYRGTDTQYF.

The V call is TRBV6-6, the J call TRBJ1-5; D remains ambiguous. Germline V lookup: CDR1 MNHNY, CDR2 SVGAGI (reference sequence). V lost 3 bases and J lost 5, with 11 bases in between. This CDR3 has 14 residues. CDR3 sequence: CASSYGEGDQPQHF. CDR3 sequence (DNA): TGTGCCAGCAGTTATGGGGAGGGCGATCAGCCCCAGCATTTT.

This rearrangement joins TRBV9 to TRBJ1-3, with 9 bases that match TRBD1. The length of the CDR3 is 14 residues. The ends lost 4 bases at V and 4 bases at J; junction bases unmatched: 3. From germline, CDR1 is SGDLS and CDR2 YYNGEE. The chain's CDR3 is CASSRDRAGNTIYF. The CDR3 coding sequence is TGTGCCAGCAGCCGGGACAGGGCGGGAAACACCATATATTTT.

The V gene is TRBV7-2, the J gene TRBJ2-7; 7 nucleotides align to TRBD1. Trimming at V came to 4 bases and at J to 0 bases, leaving 3 bases not matched to a gene. CDR1 and CDR2 from the germline V gene are SGHTA and FQGNSA. This CDR3 has 14 residues. CDR3 in amino acids: CASSSTGVSYEQYF. The CDR3 DNA reads TGTGCCAGCAGCTCCACAGGGGTCTCCTACGAGCAGTACTTC.

The chain joins TRBV3-1 (or the pseudogene TRBV3-2) to TRBJ2-2; TRBD2 aligns across 9 bases. Losses at the gene ends were 0 bases for V and 1 base for J; bases not matched to a gene: 6. The length of the CDR3 is 18 residues. Germline values: CDR1 LGHDT, CDR2 YNNKEL (reference sequence). As DNA, the CDR3 is TGTGCCAGCAGCCAAGAAGGGGTAGCGGGAGAGAACACCGGGGAGCTGTTTTTT. It specifies CASSQEGVAGENTGELFF.

CDR3 residues: CASRPGTGYTEAFF. CDR3 sequence (DNA): TGTGCCAGCAGACCCGGGACAGGCTACACTGAAGCTTTCTTT. The V gene is TRBV28, the J gene TRBJ1-1, with 8 bases that match TRBD1. The CDR3 runs 14 residues. Germline values: CDR1 MDHEN, CDR2 SYDVKM. V lost 6 bases to trimming and J lost 3 bases; unmatched junction nucleotides: 6.

This chain uses TRBV5-1 with TRBJ2-1, with D maybe TRBD1 (5 bases). Germline CDR1 is SGHRS and CDR2 is YFSETQ. V was trimmed by 0 bases and J by 9 bases, leaving 13 bases between them. This CDR3 is built from 14 residues. Here the CDR3 DNA reads TGCGCCAGCAGCTTGGGGGGCGACCTCGGTGAGCAGTTCTTC. This translates into CASSLGGDLGEQFF.

Only a few counts were recorded for this clone. The CDR3, as DNA: TGTGCCAGCAGCCTCGGACAGGAGAGCAATCAGCCCCAGCATTTT. Amino acids: CASSLGQESNQPQHF. The chain couples TRBV5-8 to TRBJ1-5, with TRBD1 matching 7 bases. CDR1 and CDR2 from the germline V gene are SGHTS and YDEGEE. The CDR3 loop spans 15 amino acids. J gave up 1 base and V 4 bases, and 5 bases lay outside the gene matches.

This chain connects TRBV27 to TRBJ1-1; D ambiguous. V was shortened by 6 bases and J by 7 bases, with 18 bases between the two germline ends. The germline V gene has CDR1 MNHEY and CDR2 SMNVEV (reference sequence). The CDR3 sequence is 14 residues long. CDR3 amino acids: CASSPRTRVVEAFF. Written as DNA, the CDR3 is TGTGCCAGCAGCCCTCGGACTCGGGTGGTTGAAGCTTTCTTT.

This clone was detected a few times. The chain couples TRBV5-8 to TRBJ1-2; 8 bases match TRBD1. Trimming removed 5 bases from V and 8 bases from J; junction bases left unmatched: 17. This CDR3 is built from 16 residues. From germline, CDR1 is SGHTS and CDR2 YDEGEE. CDR3 protein: CASRKVAGTGLGGYTF. DNA for the CDR3: TGTGCCAGCAGAAAGGTAGCCGGGACAGGTCTCGGAGGCTACACCTTC.

V and J are TRBV25-1 and TRBJ1-3, with D perhaps TRBD1 (5 bases). V lost 4 bases to trimming and J lost 4 bases, with 17 bases between them. The length of the CDR3 is 16 residues. Looked up from germline, CDR1 is MGHDK and CDR2 is SYGVNS. CDR3 sequence (DNA): TGTGCCAGCAGTGCGGGGAGGGGTAACTTGGGAAACACCATATATTTT. It encodes CASSAGRGNLGNTIYF.

This clone was found once. The V call is TRBV7-2, the J call TRBJ2-1; possibly TRBD1 for D (5 bases). In germline, CDR1 is SGHTA, CDR2 FQGNSA. V was pared by 0 bases and J by 6 bases, with 9 bases between. This CDR3 has 14 amino acids. Here the CDR3 reads CASSLAPQGNEQFF. The DNA for the CDR3 is TGTGCCAGCAGCTTAGCTCCCCAGGGCAATGAGCAGTTCTTC.

The chain is built from TRBV3-1 (or the pseudogene TRBV3-2) and TRBJ1-1; the D gene is possibly TRBD1 (6 bases). Trimming pared 4 bases from V and 5 bases from J, leaving 11 bases between. Germline loops: CDR1 LGHDT, CDR2 YNNKEL (reference sequence). The CDR3 has 13 residues. The CDR3 region has the DNA TGTGCCAGCAGCCCGCGGCAGGGGACTGAAGCTTTCTTT. Residues: CASSPRQGTEAFF.

V gene TRBV3-1 (or the pseudogene TRBV3-2) combines with J gene TRBJ1-2; TRBD1 aligns across 7 bases. CDR1 is LGHDT, CDR2 YNNKEL, per germline (reference sequence). With 4 bases clipped from V and 4 bases from J, the junction kept 3 bases outside the gene matches. The CDR3 covers 13 residues. The CDR3 sequence is CASSRQGSYGYTF. CDR3 in DNA: TGTGCCAGCAGCCGACAGGGATCCTATGGCTACACCTTC.

The V and J genes are TRBV5-1 and TRBJ2-3; 13 positions match TRBD2. The CDR3 is made up of 20 amino acids. Trimming took 0 bases from V and 1 from J; bases not matched to a gene: 11. Per germline, CDR1 SGHRS and CDR2 YFSETQ. As DNA, the CDR3 is TGCGCCAGCAGCTTGGGGCCTACTAGCGGGAGGGCCCCGGGCACAGATACGCAGTATTTT. Its protein product is CASSLGPTSGRAPGTDTQYF.

The chain recombines TRBV28 with TRBJ1-1; D remains ambiguous. The V gene's germline CDR1 is MDHEN and CDR2 SYDVKM. This CDR3 has 14 residues. V lost 7 bases and J lost 1, with 13 bases in between. The CDR3 protein is CASTLTGGNTEAFF. Written as DNA, the CDR3 is TGTGCCAGCACCTTGACCGGAGGGAACACTGAAGCTTTCTTT.

The chain joins TRBV19 to TRBJ1-1, with TRBD1 matching over 7 bases. This CDR3 is 13 amino acids long. J lost 9 bases, V lost 2 bases, and 6 bases had no gene match. Germline loops: CDR1 LNHDA, CDR2 SQIVND (reference sequence). CDR3: CASSILPGQKAFF. The DNA for the CDR3 is TGTGCCAGTAGTATATTACCGGGACAGAAAGCTTTCTTT.